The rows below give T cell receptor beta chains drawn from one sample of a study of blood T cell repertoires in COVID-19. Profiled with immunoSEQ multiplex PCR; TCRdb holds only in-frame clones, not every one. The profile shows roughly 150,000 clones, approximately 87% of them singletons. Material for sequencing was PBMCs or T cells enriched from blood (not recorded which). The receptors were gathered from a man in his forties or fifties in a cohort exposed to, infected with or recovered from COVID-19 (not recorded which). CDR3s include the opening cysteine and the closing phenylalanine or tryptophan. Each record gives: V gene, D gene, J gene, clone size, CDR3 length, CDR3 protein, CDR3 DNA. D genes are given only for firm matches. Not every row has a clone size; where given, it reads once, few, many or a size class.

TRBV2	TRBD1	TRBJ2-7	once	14	CASSRTGASYEQYF	TGTGCCAGCAGTCGGACAGGGGCTTCCTACGAGCAGTACTTC
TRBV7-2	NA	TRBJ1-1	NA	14	CASSLGGLGTEAFF	TGTGCCAGCAGCTTAGGGGGGCTTGGGACTGAAGCTTTCTTT
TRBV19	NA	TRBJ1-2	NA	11	CASSARGGYTF	TGTGCCAGTAGTGCAAGGGGAGGCTACACCTTC
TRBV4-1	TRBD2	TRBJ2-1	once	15	CASSQASGAYNEQFF	TGCGCCAGCAGCCAGGCTAGCGGGGCTTACAATGAGCAGTTCTTC
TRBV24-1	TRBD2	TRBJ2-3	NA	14	CATSETREVQTQYF	TGTGCCACCAGTGAGACCCGGGAGGTCCAAACGCAGTATTTT
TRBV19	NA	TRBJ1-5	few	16	CASSYLGGHSNQPQHF	TGTGCCAGTAGCTACCTCGGCGGACATAGCAATCAGCCCCAGCATTTT
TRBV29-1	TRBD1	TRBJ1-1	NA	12	CSGTGLNTEAFF	TGCAGCGGGACAGGGTTGAACACTGAAGCTTTCTTT
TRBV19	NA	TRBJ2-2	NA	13	CASTPLNTGELFF	TGTGCCAGTACCCCTCTGAACACCGGGGAGCTGTTTTTT
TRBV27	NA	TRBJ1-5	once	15	CASSFGQGPNQPQHF	TGTGCCAGCAGTTTTGGGCAGGGGCCAAATCAGCCCCAGCATTTT
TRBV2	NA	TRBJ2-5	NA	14	CASKGGDLQETQYF	TGTGCCAGCAAGGGCGGGGACCTCCAAGAGACCCAGTACTTC
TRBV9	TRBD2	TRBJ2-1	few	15	CASSVVGGGLNEQFF	TGTGCCAGCAGCGTAGTTGGGGGAGGGTTGAATGAGCAGTTCTTC
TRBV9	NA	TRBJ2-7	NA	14	CASSEGPGPYEQYF	TGTGCCAGCAGCGAGGGGCCAGGTCCCTACGAGCAGTACTTC
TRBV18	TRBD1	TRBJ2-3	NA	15	CASSLGQGIQDTQYF	TGTGCCAGCTCTTTAGGACAGGGGATACAAGATACGCAGTATTTT
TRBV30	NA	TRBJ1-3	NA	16	CAWSVFSAGLGNTIYF	TGTGCCTGGAGTGTTTTTTCCGCCGGACTAGGAAACACCATATATTTT
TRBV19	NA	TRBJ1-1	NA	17	CASSTFAGYNTNTEAFF	TGTGCCAGTAGTACCTTCGCGGGGTACAACACCAACACTGAAGCTTTCTTT
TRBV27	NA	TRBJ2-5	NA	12	CASRTGQETQYF	TGTGCCAGCAGGACAGGCCAAGAGACCCAGTACTTC
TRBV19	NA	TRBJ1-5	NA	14	CASSKQISNQPQHF	TGTGCCAGTAGTAAACAGATTAGCAATCAGCCCCAGCATTTT
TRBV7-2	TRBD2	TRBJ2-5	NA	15	CASSSNGGSQETQYF	TGTGCCAGCAGCTCCAACGGGGGGTCACAAGAGACCCAGTACTTC
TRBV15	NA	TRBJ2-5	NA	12	CATSRDQETQYF	TGTGCCACCAGCAGAGATCAGGAGACCCAGTACTTC
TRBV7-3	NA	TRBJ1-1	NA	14	CASSFDRMNTEAFF	TGTGCCAGCAGCTTCGACAGAATGAACACTGAAGCTTTCTTT
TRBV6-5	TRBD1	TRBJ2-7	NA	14	CASKQGTGYYEQYF	TGTGCCAGCAAACAGGGGACAGGGTACTACGAGCAGTACTTC
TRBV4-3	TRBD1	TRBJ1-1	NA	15	CASSQGGQARTEAFF	TGCGCCAGCAGCCAAGGGGGACAGGCCCGCACTGAAGCTTTCTTT
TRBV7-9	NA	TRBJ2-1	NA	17	CASSSPGGGANYNEQFF	TGTGCCAGCAGCTCTCCTGGTGGGGGGGCGAACTACAATGAGCAGTTCTTC
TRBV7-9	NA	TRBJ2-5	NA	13	CASSLTSSETQYF	TGTGCCAGCAGCTTAACTAGCTCGGAGACCCAGTACTTC
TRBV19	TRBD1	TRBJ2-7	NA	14	CASSMVPGTGEQYF	TGTGCCAGTAGTATGGTTCCGGGGACAGGCGAGCAGTACTTC
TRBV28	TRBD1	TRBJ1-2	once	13	CASRRGGGSGYTF	TGTGCCAGCAGAAGAGGAGGGGGCTCTGGCTACACCTTC
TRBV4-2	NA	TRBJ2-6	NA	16	CASSQERSSGANVLTF	TGTGCCAGCAGCCAAGAGCGTAGTTCTGGGGCCAACGTCCTGACTTTC
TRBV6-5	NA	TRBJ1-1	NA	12	CASSLKGELAFF	TGTGCCAGCAGCCTTAAAGGGGAATTGGCTTTCTTT
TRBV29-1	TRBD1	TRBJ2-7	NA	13	CSVGGQGPYEQYF	TGCAGCGTTGGGGGACAGGGTCCCTACGAGCAGTACTTC
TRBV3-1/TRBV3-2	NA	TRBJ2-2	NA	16	CASSQDPGANTGELFF	TGTGCCAGCAGCCAAGATCCCGGAGCGAACACCGGGGAGCTGTTTTTT
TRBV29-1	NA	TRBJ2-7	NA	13	CSVEDGSSYEQYF	TGCAGCGTTGAAGACGGGAGTTCCTACGAGCAGTACTTC
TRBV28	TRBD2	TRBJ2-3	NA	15	CASSALAGATDTQYF	TGTGCCAGCAGTGCCCTAGCGGGAGCCACAGATACGCAGTATTTT
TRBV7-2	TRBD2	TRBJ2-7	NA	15	CASSPVAGGPIEQYF	TGTGCCAGCAGCCCCGTAGCGGGGGGGCCCATCGAGCAGTACTTC
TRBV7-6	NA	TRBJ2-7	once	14	CASSLDRGTYEQYF	TGTGCCAGCAGCTTAGATCGGGGGACCTACGAGCAGTACTTC
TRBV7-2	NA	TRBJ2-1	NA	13	CASGAYIRNEQFF	TGTGCCAGCGGGGCATACATACGCAATGAGCAGTTCTTC
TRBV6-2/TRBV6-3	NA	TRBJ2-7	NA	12	CASSGSSYEQYF	TGTGCCAGCAGCGGGAGTAGCTACGAGCAGTACTTC
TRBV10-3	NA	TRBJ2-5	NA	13	CAISTGLQETQYF	TGTGCCATCAGCACAGGGCTCCAAGAGACCCAGTACTTC
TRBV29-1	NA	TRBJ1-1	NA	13	CSATAFLNTEAFF	TGCAGCGCCACAGCCTTCCTGAACACTGAAGCTTTCTTT
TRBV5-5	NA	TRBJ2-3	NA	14	CASSRERGADTQYF	TGTGCCAGCAGCCGGGAGCGCGGGGCAGATACGCAGTATTTT
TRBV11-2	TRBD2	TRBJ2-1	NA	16	CASSLNAGGGGDEQFF	TGTGCCAGCAGCTTAAATGCGGGGGGTGGTGGCGATGAGCAGTTCTTC
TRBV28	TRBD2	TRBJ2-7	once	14	CASSEDGGSYEQYF	TGTGCCAGCAGCGAAGACGGGGGGTCCTACGAGCAGTACTTC
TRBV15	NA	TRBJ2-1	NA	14	CATSQGGYYNEQFF	TGTGCCACCAGCCAGGGGGGTTACTACAATGAGCAGTTCTTC
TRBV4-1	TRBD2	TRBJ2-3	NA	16	CASSQDPGGRTDTQYF	TGCGCCAGCAGCCAAGATCCGGGAGGGCGCACAGATACGCAGTATTTT
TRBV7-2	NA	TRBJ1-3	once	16	CASSLPGSLSGNTIYF	TGTGCCAGCAGCTTACCGGGATCCCTCTCTGGAAACACCATATATTTT
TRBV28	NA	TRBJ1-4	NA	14	CASSHPSTNEKLFF	TGTGCCAGCAGTCACCCTAGCACTAATGAAAAACTGTTTTTT
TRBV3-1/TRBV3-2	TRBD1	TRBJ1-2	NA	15	CASSLGTGVPYGYTF	TGTGCCAGCAGCCTCGGGACAGGGGTACCCTATGGCTACACCTTC
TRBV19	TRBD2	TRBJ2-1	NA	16	CASSIKRGAVYNEQFF	TGTGCCAGTAGTATCAAGCGGGGGGCCGTATACAATGAGCAGTTCTTC
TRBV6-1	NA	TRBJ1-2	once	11	CASSEVGTATF	TGTGCCAGCAGTGAAGTAGGGACTGCGACCTTC
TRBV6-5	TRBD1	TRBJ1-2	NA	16	CASSSRQGVKNHGYTF	TGTGCCAGCAGTTCCCGACAGGGAGTAAAGAATCATGGCTACACCTTC
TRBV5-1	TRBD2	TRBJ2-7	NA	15	CASSQTSGQTYEQYF	TGCGCCAGCAGCCAAACTAGCGGGCAGACCTACGAGCAGTACTTC
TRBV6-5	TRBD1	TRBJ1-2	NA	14	CASSPGQGGYGYTF	TGTGCCAGCAGCCCGGGACAGGGAGGTTATGGCTACACCTTC
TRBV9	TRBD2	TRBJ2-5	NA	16	CASSIHSGGPQETQYF	TGTGCCAGCAGCATCCATAGCGGGGGGCCCCAAGAGACCCAGTACTTC
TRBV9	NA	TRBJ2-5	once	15	CASSVGGLAGETQYF	TGTGCCAGCAGCGTAGGGGGGCTAGCTGGGGAGACCCAGTACTTC
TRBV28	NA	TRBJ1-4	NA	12	CASEQGNEKLFF	TGTGCCAGCGAGCAGGGGAATGAAAAACTGTTTTTT
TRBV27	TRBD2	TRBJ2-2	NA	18	CASRLSGGLAGNTGELFF	TGTGCCAGCAGGTTGTCGGGGGGACTAGCGGGGAACACCGGGGAGCTGTTTTTT